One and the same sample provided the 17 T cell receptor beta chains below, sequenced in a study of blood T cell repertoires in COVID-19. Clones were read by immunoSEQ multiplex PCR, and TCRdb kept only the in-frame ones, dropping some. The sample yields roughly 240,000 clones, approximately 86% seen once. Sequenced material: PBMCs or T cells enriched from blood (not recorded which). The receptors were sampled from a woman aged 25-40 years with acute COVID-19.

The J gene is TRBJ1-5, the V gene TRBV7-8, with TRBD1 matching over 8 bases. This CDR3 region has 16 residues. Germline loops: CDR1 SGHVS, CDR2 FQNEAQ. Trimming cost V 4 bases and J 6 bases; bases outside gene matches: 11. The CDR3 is CASSSWTGRGSQPQHF. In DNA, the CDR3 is TGTGCCAGCAGCTCCTGGACAGGGCGGGGAAGTCAGCCCCAGCATTTT. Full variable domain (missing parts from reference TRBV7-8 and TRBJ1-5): GAGVSQSPRYKVAKRGQDVALRCDPISGHVSLFWYQQALGQGPEFLTYFQNEAQLDKSGLPSDRFFAERPEGSVSTLKIQRTQQEDSAVYLCASSSWTGRGSQPQHFGDGTRLSIL.

Here the CDR3 reads CASSISSGGSYEQYF. CDR3 DNA: TGTGCCAGTAGTATAAGTTCCGGGGGGTCCTACGAGCAGTACTTC. The chain carries TRBV19 and TRBJ2-7; 7 nucleotides match TRBD2. The length of the CDR3 is 15 residues. Germline V gene sequence: CDR1 LNHDA, CDR2 SQIVND (reference sequence). With V trimmed by 2 bases and J by 1 base, 5 bases remained unmatched.

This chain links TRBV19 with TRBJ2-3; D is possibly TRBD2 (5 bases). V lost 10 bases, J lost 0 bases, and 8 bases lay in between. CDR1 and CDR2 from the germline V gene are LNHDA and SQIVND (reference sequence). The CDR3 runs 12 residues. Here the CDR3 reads CATRDSTDTQYF. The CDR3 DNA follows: TGTGCCACCCGGGATAGCACAGATACGCAGTATTTT.

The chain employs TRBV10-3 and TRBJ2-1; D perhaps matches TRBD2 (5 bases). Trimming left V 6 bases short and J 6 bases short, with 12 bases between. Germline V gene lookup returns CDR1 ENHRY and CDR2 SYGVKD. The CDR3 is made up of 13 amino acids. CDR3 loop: CAISPGNSNEQFF. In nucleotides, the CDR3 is TGTGCCATCAGCCCCGGGAACTCCAATGAGCAGTTCTTC.

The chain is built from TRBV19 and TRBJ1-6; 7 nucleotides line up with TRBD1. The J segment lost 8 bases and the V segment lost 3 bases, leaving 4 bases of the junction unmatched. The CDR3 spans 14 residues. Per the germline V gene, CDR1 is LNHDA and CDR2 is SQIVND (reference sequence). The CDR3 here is CASSILDRDSPLHF. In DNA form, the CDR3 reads TGTGCCAGTAGTATCCTCGACAGGGATTCACCCCTCCACTTT.

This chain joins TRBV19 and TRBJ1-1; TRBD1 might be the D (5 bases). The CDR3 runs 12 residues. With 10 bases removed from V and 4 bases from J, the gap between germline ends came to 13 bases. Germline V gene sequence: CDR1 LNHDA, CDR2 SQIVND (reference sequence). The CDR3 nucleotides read TGTGCCACAATCAGGGAAGGCACTGAAGCTTTCTTT. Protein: CATIREGTEAFF.

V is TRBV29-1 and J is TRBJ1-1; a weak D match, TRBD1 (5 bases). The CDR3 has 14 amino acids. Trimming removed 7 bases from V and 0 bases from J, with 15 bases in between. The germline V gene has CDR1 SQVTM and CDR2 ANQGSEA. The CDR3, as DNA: TGCAGCGCGCGGGACTTAAGAATGAACACTGAAGCTTTCTTT. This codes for CSARDLRMNTEAFF. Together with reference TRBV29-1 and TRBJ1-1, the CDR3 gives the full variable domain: SAVISQKPSRDICQRGTSLTIQCQVDSQVTMMFWYRQQPGQSLTLIATANQGSEATYESGFVIDKFPISRPNLTFSTLTVSNMSPEDSSIYLCSARDLRMNTEAFFGQGTRLTVV.

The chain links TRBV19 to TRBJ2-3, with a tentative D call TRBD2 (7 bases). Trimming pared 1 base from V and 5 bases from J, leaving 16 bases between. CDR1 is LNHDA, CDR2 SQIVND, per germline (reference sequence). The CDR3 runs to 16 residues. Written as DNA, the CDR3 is TGTGCCAGTAGTATAGTCGAGGGGGGGCGTAAAGATACGCAGTATTTT. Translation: CASSIVEGGRKDTQYF.

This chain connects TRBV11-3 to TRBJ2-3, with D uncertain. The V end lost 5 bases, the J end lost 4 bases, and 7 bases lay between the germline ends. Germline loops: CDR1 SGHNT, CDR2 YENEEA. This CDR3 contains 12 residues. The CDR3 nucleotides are TGTGCCAGCAGCCTCTCTTCAGATACGCAGTATTTT. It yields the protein CASSLSSDTQYF.

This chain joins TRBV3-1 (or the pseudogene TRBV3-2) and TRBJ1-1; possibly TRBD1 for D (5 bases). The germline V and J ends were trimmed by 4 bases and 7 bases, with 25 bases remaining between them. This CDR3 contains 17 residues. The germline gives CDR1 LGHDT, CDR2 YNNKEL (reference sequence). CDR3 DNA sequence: TGTGCCAGCAGCCCAGGGAAATGGCTGTGGGCGTTTGATGAAGCTTTCTTT. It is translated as CASSPGKWLWAFDEAFF.

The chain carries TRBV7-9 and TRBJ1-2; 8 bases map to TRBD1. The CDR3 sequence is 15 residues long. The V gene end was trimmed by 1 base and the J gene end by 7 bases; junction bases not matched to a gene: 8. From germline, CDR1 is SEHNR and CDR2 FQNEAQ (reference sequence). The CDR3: CASSLGTGTSSGYTF. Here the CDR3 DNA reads TGTGCCAGCAGCTTAGGGACAGGGACTTCTTCTGGCTACACCTTC.

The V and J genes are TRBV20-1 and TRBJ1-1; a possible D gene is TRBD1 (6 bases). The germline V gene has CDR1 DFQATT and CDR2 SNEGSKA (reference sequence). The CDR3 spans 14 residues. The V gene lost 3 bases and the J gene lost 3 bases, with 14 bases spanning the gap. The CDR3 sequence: CSASEGGRDTEAFF. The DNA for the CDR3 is TGCAGTGCTAGTGAAGGGGGTCGGGACACTGAAGCTTTCTTT.

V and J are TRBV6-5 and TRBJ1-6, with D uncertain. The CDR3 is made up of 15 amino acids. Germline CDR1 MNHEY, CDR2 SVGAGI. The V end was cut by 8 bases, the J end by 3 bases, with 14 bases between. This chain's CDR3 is CASRPTEDYNSPLHF. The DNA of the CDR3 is TGTGCCAGCCGCCCGACGGAGGACTATAATTCACCCCTCCACTTT.

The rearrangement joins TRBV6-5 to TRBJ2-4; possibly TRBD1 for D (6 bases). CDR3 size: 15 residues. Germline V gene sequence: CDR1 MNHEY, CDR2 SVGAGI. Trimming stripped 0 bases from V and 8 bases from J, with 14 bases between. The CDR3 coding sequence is TGTGCCAGCAGTTACTCGAGAGACAGGTCAGACATTCAGTACTTC. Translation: CASSYSRDRSDIQYF.

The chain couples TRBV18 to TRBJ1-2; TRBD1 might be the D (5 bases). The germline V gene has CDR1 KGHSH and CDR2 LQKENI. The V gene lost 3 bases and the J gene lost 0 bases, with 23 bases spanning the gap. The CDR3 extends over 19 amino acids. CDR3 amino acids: CASSPSPFRAGLSNYGYTF. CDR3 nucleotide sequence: TGTGCCAGCTCACCCTCCCCTTTCCGTGCAGGGCTGTCTAACTATGGCTACACCTTC.

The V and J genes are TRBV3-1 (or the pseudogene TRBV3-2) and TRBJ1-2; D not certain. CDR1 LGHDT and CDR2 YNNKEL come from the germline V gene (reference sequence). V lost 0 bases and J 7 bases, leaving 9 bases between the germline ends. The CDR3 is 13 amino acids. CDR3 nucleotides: TGTGCCAGCAGCCAAGAGCGCGGGTTTGGCTACACCTTC. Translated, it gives CASSQERGFGYTF.

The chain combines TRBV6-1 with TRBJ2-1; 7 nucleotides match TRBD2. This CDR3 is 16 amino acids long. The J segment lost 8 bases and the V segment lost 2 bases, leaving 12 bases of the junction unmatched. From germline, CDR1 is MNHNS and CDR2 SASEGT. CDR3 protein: CASSESLSGAVDEQFF. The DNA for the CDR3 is TGTGCCAGCAGTGAATCCCTAAGCGGGGCGGTCGATGAGCAGTTCTTC.